This is a list of T cell receptor beta chains from one sample in a study of OX40 agonist ivuxolimab in advanced cancers. Profiling relied on immunoSEQ multiplex PCR, and the TCRdb table lists in-frame clones only, not all of them. The sample holds 25,000 to 35,000 clones, roughly nine tenths seen once. The source material was CD4+ or CD8+ T cells sorted from blood, sampled in a trial of the OX40 agonist ivuxolimab. The receptors come from an adult with an advanced solid tumor such as melanoma, head and neck, liver or kidney cancer. CDR3s include the opening cysteine and the closing phenylalanine or tryptophan. The order of the fields is clone size, D gene, CDR3 length, J gene, V gene, CDR3 protein, CDR3 DNA. The D gene is left open where the match is weak. Clone sizes are given selectively: once, few, many, or a class where the clone is expanded.

size: .; D: TRBD2; length: 15; J: TRBJ2-1; V: TRBV5-4; CDR3: CASSTTSGTYNEQFF; DNA: TGTGCCAGCAGCACCACTAGCGGGACCTACAATGAGCAGTTCTTC
size: .; D: .; length: 13; J: TRBJ2-7; V: TRBV4-2; CDR3: CASSFVVEDEQYF; DNA: TGTGCCAGCAGCTTTGTTGTTGAGGACGAGCAGTACTTC
size: .; D: TRBD1; length: 12; J: TRBJ2-7; V: TRBV29-1; CDR3: CSVYGQGYEQYF; DNA: TGCAGCGTTTACGGACAGGGCTACGAGCAGTACTTC
size: .; D: TRBD2; length: 13; J: TRBJ2-4; V: TRBV6-5; CDR3: CASSSDGRNIQYF; DNA: TGTGCCAGCAGTTCGGACGGGAGGAACATTCAGTACTTC
size: .; D: .; length: 14; J: TRBJ2-7; V: TRBV13; CDR3: CASSPGGGWGEQYF; DNA: TGTGCCAGCAGCCCCGGTGGGGGTTGGGGAGAGCAGTACTTC
size: .; D: .; length: 13; J: TRBJ2-7; V: TRBV29-1; CDR3: CSVAGRSSYEQYF; DNA: TGCAGCGTTGCTGGAAGGAGCTCCTACGAGCAGTACTTC
size: .; D: TRBD2; length: 16; J: TRBJ2-5; V: TRBV5-1; CDR3: CASSLGLAGYQETQYF; DNA: TGCGCCAGCAGCTTGGGACTAGCGGGGTACCAAGAGACCCAGTACTTC
size: .; D: .; length: 14; J: TRBJ2-1; V: TRBV9; CDR3: CASSVDNRLNEQFF; DNA: TGTGCCAGCAGCGTAGATAACAGACTCAATGAGCAGTTCTTC
size: .; D: TRBD2; length: 16; J: TRBJ2-3; V: TRBV27; CDR3: CASSLGLAFRTDTQYF; DNA: TGTGCCAGCAGTTTGGGACTAGCATTTCGCACAGATACGCAGTATTTT
size: .; D: .; length: 15; J: TRBJ2-7; V: TRBV27; CDR3: CASSLGGRITYEQYF; DNA: TGTGCCAGCAGTTTAGGGGGACGAATCACCTACGAGCAGTACTTC
size: .; D: TRBD2; length: 15; J: TRBJ2-3; V: TRBV9; CDR3: CASREGTSDTDTQYF; DNA: TGTGCCAGCAGAGAGGGGACTAGCGACACAGATACGCAGTATTTT
size: .; D: TRBD1; length: 17; J: TRBJ2-6; V: TRBV27; CDR3: CASGDRGIISGANVLTF; DNA: TGTGCCAGCGGAGACAGGGGAATTATCTCTGGGGCCAACGTCCTGACTTTC
size: .; D: TRBD2; length: 15; J: TRBJ2-1; V: TRBV9; CDR3: CASSGGTSGYNEQFF; DNA: TGTGCCAGCAGCGGAGGGACTAGCGGCTACAATGAGCAGTTCTTC
size: .; D: .; length: 16; J: TRBJ2-5; V: TRBV7-9; CDR3: CASSPGGGTFGETQYF; DNA: TGTGCCAGCAGCCCGGGGGGCGGGACCTTTGGGGAGACCCAGTACTTC
size: .; D: .; length: 15; J: TRBJ1-5; V: TRBV13; CDR3: CASSLRGINNQPQHF; DNA: TGTGCCAGCAGCTTAAGAGGGATTAACAATCAGCCCCAGCATTTT
size: .; D: .; length: 16; J: TRBJ2-1; V: TRBV28; CDR3: CASSSLGRDGYNEQFF; DNA: TGTGCCAGCAGTTCTTTGGGGCGGGACGGCTACAATGAGCAGTTCTTC
size: .; D: .; length: 15; J: TRBJ1-4; V: TRBV25-1; CDR3: CASSDWGAANEKLFF; DNA: TGTGCCAGCAGTGATTGGGGGGCTGCTAATGAAAAACTGTTTTTT
size: .; D: TRBD1; length: 18; J: TRBJ1-5; V: TRBV30; CDR3: CAWSVPSGGFSAYQPQHF; DNA: TGTGCCTGGAGTGTACCGTCAGGGGGCTTCTCGGCGTATCAGCCCCAGCATTTT
size: .; D: TRBD1; length: 20; J: TRBJ1-1; V: TRBV10-3; CDR3: CAISGTSVGQGRAMNTEAFF; DNA: TGTGCCATCAGTGGGACCTCCGTGGGACAGGGGAGGGCCATGAACACTGAAGCTTTCTTT
size: once; D: .; length: 13; J: TRBJ2-2; V: TRBV27; CDR3: CASSPLAVGELFF; DNA: TGTGCCAGCAGTCCACTGGCGGTCGGGGAGCTGTTTTTT
size: .; D: TRBD2; length: 14; J: TRBJ2-2; V: TRBV2; CDR3: CASDERDEHGELFF; DNA: TGTGCCAGCGATGAGCGGGATGAGCACGGGGAGCTGTTTTTT
size: .; D: TRBD2; length: 18; J: TRBJ2-2; V: TRBV9; CDR3: CASSVAGSGSEGTGELFF; DNA: TGTGCCAGCAGCGTAGCTGGTAGCGGGTCGGAAGGAACCGGGGAGCTGTTTTTT
size: .; D: .; length: 14; J: TRBJ2-7; V: TRBV19; CDR3: CASSIGATHYEQYF; DNA: TGTGCCAGTAGTATCGGTGCGACTCACTACGAGCAGTACTTC
size: .; D: .; length: 13; J: TRBJ2-7; V: TRBV7-9; CDR3: CASSFGSSYEQYF; DNA: TGTGCCAGCAGCTTCGGATCCTCCTACGAGCAGTACTTC
size: once; D: .; length: 13; J: TRBJ2-7; V: TRBV9; CDR3: CASSVVAGYEQYF; DNA: TGTGCCAGCAGCGTAGTGGCAGGCTACGAGCAGTACTTC
size: .; D: .; length: 13; J: TRBJ1-1; V: TRBV28; CDR3: CASRPSLNTEAFF; DNA: TGTGCCAGCAGGCCCAGCTTGAACACTGAAGCTTTCTTT
size: medium-sized; D: .; length: 15; J: TRBJ2-7; V: TRBV4-1; CDR3: CASSLLRGASYEQYF; DNA: TGCGCCAGCAGCCTTTTACGGGGGGCCAGCTACGAGCAGTACTTC
size: .; D: .; length: 16; J: TRBJ2-6; V: TRBV5-4; CDR3: CASSLWGYSGANVLTF; DNA: TGTGCCAGCAGCTTGTGGGGGTACTCTGGGGCCAACGTCCTGACTTTC
size: .; D: TRBD1; length: 18; J: TRBJ1-1; V: TRBV27; CDR3: CASSLAGTGGAGRYKAFF; DNA: TGTGCCAGCAGTTTGGCCGGGACAGGGGGCGCGGGAAGGTATAAAGCTTTCTTT
size: once; D: .; length: 15; J: TRBJ2-1; V: TRBV7-6; CDR3: CASSPEPVGSFEQFF; DNA: TGTGCCAGCAGCCCCGAACCCGTCGGGAGTTTTGAGCAGTTCTTC
size: .; D: .; length: 13; J: TRBJ1-1; V: TRBV27; CDR3: CASSVFLGTEAFF; DNA: TGTGCCAGCAGTGTTTTCTTAGGGACTGAAGCTTTCTTT
size: once; D: .; length: 13; J: TRBJ2-5; V: TRBV27; CDR3: CASSLSARETQYF; DNA: TGTGCCAGCAGTTTATCCGCTAGGGAGACCCAGTACTTC
size: medium-sized; D: .; length: 15; J: TRBJ2-7; V: TRBV5-5; CDR3: CASRREQDSSYEQYF; DNA: TGTGCCAGCAGGAGAGAGCAGGATAGCTCCTACGAGCAGTACTTC